The rows below give T cell receptor beta chains drawn from one sample of a study of cytomegalovirus exposure and HLA in healthy donors. The data were produced by immunoSEQ multiplex PCR, yet TCRdb's version contains in-frame clones alone and is incomplete. This table holds 100,000 to 150,000 clones, approximately 89% found once. Specimen: PBMCs. All receptors come from a woman younger than 35 in good health and CMV-seronegative. CDR3s include the opening cysteine and the closing phenylalanine or tryptophan. A D gene is named only where the DNA matches it firmly. The size entry is marked missing in some rows and otherwise reads once, few, many or a size class.

>NA|TRBJ1-2|NA|TRBV28
CASSSIDTFPYGYTF
TGTGCCAGCAGTTCAATAGACACCTTCCCCTATGGCTACACCTTC
>NA|TRBJ1-5|NA|TRBV28
CASSYLNQPQHF
TGTGCCAGCAGTTACCTAAATCAGCCCCAGCATTTT
>NA|TRBJ2-3|once|TRBV19
CASSFGDTQYF
TGTGCCAGTAGTTTCGGAGATACGCAGTATTTT
>NA|TRBJ1-6|few|TRBV9
CASSVERTVNSPLHF
TGTGCCAGCAGCGTAGAGAGGACAGTTAATTCACCCCTCCACTTT
>NA|TRBJ1-5|NA|TRBV6-1
CASSTYSNQPQHF
TGTGCCAGCAGTACTTATAGCAATCAGCCCCAGCATTTT
>NA|TRBJ1-1|once|TRBV7-9
CALTEVIAFF
TGTGCGCTGACAGAGGTAATAGCTTTCTTT
>TRBD1|TRBJ2-5|NA|TRBV6-5
CASRGQLETQYF
TGTGCCAGCAGGGGACAGTTAGAGACCCAGTACTTC
>TRBD2|TRBJ2-5|once|TRBV6-1
CASSEREVETQYF
TGTGCCAGCAGTGAACGGGAGGTGGAGACCCAGTACTTC
>NA|TRBJ2-4|NA|TRBV28
CASSFPRGPAKNIQYF
TGTGCCAGCAGTTTCCCCCGGGGTCCGGCCAAAAACATTCAGTACTTC
>TRBD1|TRBJ1-2|NA|TRBV5-1
CASSPEGTGTPSF
TGCGCCAGCAGCCCGGAGGGGACAGGGACCCCATCCTTC
>TRBD1|TRBJ1-2|NA|TRBV28
CASSSDRGMNPYGYTF
TGTGCCAGCAGCTCCGACAGGGGCATGAACCCCTATGGCTACACCTTC
>TRBD2|TRBJ2-1|NA|TRBV28
CASSPLGLAGIPYNEQFF
TGTGCCAGCAGTCCGCTGGGACTAGCGGGAATCCCCTACAATGAGCAGTTCTTC
>NA|TRBJ2-1|NA|TRBV2
CASSEGPQRPYNEQFF
TGTGCCAGCAGTGAGGGGCCTCAAAGACCCTACAATGAGCAGTTCTTC
>NA|TRBJ2-1|once|TRBV28
CAVQGSANSYNEQFF
TGTGCCGTTCAAGGGAGCGCCAACTCCTACAATGAGCAGTTCTTC
>TRBD2|TRBJ2-2|NA|TRBV5-1
CASSPPLAGGGELFF
TGCGCCAGCAGCCCTCCACTAGCGGGGGGCGGGGAGCTGTTTTTT
>NA|TRBJ1-6|NA|TRBV28
CASSLLREINSPLHF
TGTGCCAGCAGTCTCCTTCGAGAGATAAATTCACCCCTCCACTTT
>TRBD2|TRBJ2-2|NA|TRBV2
CASSLAGVAGELFF
TGTGCCAGCAGTCTAGCGGGGGTCGCCGGGGAGCTGTTTTTT
>TRBD2|TRBJ2-2|NA|TRBV27
CASSPSGRVFTGELFF
TGTGCCAGCAGTCCTAGCGGGAGGGTTTTCACCGGGGAGCTGTTTTTT
>TRBD1|TRBJ2-6|NA|TRBV6-6
CASSTTGGRGANVLTF
TGTGCCAGCAGTACAACAGGGGGCCGGGGGGCCAACGTCCTGACTTTC
>NA|TRBJ2-1|NA|TRBV7-9
CASSLLGGSYNEQFF
TGTGCCAGCAGCCTCTTAGGGGGCTCCTACAATGAGCAGTTCTTC
>NA|TRBJ1-3|NA|TRBV13
CASSAGFPGNTIYF
TGTGCCAGCAGCGCAGGGTTTCCCGGAAACACCATATATTTT
>NA|TRBJ1-1|NA|TRBV6-5
CASMVLQMNTEAFF
TGTGCCAGCATGGTTCTTCAGATGAACACTGAAGCTTTCTTT
>NA|TRBJ2-7|NA|TRBV6-6
CASSYPDQGSYEQYF
TGTGCCAGCAGTTACCCAGATCAGGGATCCTACGAGCAGTACTTC
>TRBD1|TRBJ1-2|NA|TRBV30
CAWSVRGTGISYGYTF
TGTGCCTGGAGTGTAAGGGGGACAGGGATCTCCTATGGCTACACCTTC
>NA|TRBJ1-1|NA|TRBV28
CASTLGGTTEAFF
TGTGCCAGCACCTTGGGGGGGACCACTGAAGCTTTCTTT
>TRBD2|TRBJ2-7|NA|TRBV18
CASSPEGLAGGNRQYF
TGTGCCAGCTCACCGGAAGGACTAGCGGGAGGGAACAGGCAGTACTTC
>TRBD1|TRBJ1-5|NA|TRBV2
CASSTKPGQNSNQPQHF
TGTGCCAGCAGTACGAAACCGGGACAGAATTCCAATCAGCCCCAGCATTTT
>NA|TRBJ1-5|NA|TRBV9
CASSPTGGAQPQHF
TGTGCCAGCAGCCCCACAGGAGGGGCTCAGCCCCAGCATTTT
>TRBD2|TRBJ2-7|few|TRBV5-1
CASSPTTVLAGGGVYEQYF
TGCGCCAGCAGCCCCACAACGGTACTAGCGGGAGGTGGGGTCTACGAGCAGTACTTC
>TRBD1|TRBJ2-5|NA|TRBV30
CAWERDRQETQYF
TGTGCCTGGGAACGGGACAGACAAGAGACCCAGTACTTC
>TRBD1|TRBJ1-4|NA|TRBV19
CASTSLPGQGSEKLFF
TGTGCCAGTACCTCCCTGCCGGGACAGGGTAGTGAAAAACTGTTTTTT
>TRBD1|TRBJ1-1|NA|TRBV5-1
CASSLQGNTEAFF
TGCGCCAGCAGCTTACAGGGGAATACTGAAGCTTTCTTT
>TRBD2|TRBJ2-7|NA|TRBV11-2
CASSPGLAGGPRGEQYF
TGTGCCAGCAGCCCAGGACTAGCGGGAGGGCCCAGGGGCGAGCAGTACTTC
>NA|TRBJ1-3|NA|TRBV30
CAWSVQGNTIYF
TGTGCCTGGAGTGTACAGGGAAACACCATATATTTT
>NA|TRBJ2-5|NA|TRBV4-2
CASSQRLAPDQETQYF
TGTGCCAGCAGCCAGCGGCTAGCACCGGACCAAGAGACCCAGTACTTC
>NA|TRBJ2-3|NA|TRBV20-1
CSARVGHTQYF
TGCAGTGCTAGAGTTGGCCATACGCAGTATTTT
>NA|TRBJ1-5|few|TRBV2
CASSENIPNQPQHF
TGTGCCAGCAGTGAAAACATACCGAATCAGCCCCAGCATTTT
>NA|TRBJ2-5|once|TRBV6-6
CASSSPGGQETQYF
TGTGCCAGCAGCTCCCCAGGGGGGCAAGAGACCCAGTACTTC
>TRBD1|TRBJ2-7|NA|TRBV7-2
CASSGTGISYEQYF
TGTGCCAGCAGCGGGACAGGGATCTCCTACGAGCAGTACTTC
>NA|TRBJ2-1|NA|TRBV2
CASRRLVSYNEQFF
TGTGCCAGTCGGAGGTTAGTCTCCTACAATGAGCAGTTCTTC
>TRBD1|TRBJ2-2|few|TRBV7-2
CASSLTRGPSTGELFF
TGTGCCAGCAGCTTGACGAGGGGGCCGAGCACCGGGGAGCTGTTTTTT
>NA|TRBJ2-3|NA|TRBV5-1
CASSRLPHSSTDTQYF
TGCGCCAGCAGCCGACTACCACATTCTAGCACAGATACGCAGTATTTT
>NA|TRBJ1-1|few|TRBV30
CAWTRELRAFF
TGTGCCTGGACTAGGGAGTTACGAGCTTTCTTT
>NA|TRBJ1-1|NA|TRBV4-1
CASSQSGEPRGGTEAFF
TGCGCCAGCAGCCAAAGTGGCGAGCCCCGAGGGGGCACTGAAGCTTTCTTT
>NA|TRBJ2-3|NA|TRBV14
CASSLAPDTQYF
TGTGCCAGCAGTCTAGCCCCAGATACGCAGTATTTT
>NA|TRBJ1-4|NA|TRBV18
CASSPQRNEKLFF
TGTGCCAGCTCACCACAACGGAATGAAAAACTGTTTTTT
>TRBD1|TRBJ2-1|NA|TRBV6-1
CASRPGTGFYNEQFF
TGTGCCAGCAGGCCGGGGACAGGGTTCTACAATGAGCAGTTCTTC
>TRBD2|TRBJ2-7|NA|TRBV30
CAWSVSTSGIYEQYF
TGTGCCTGGAGTGTTTCGACTAGCGGGATCTACGAGCAGTACTTC
>NA|TRBJ2-5|once|TRBV2
CASNVGGVGQETQYF
TGTGCCAGCAACGTGGGCGGGGTGGGACAAGAGACCCAGTACTTC
>TRBD1|TRBJ2-5|NA|TRBV4-1
CASSQQMGQGLGETQYF
TGCGCCAGCAGCCAGCAGATGGGACAGGGGTTAGGAGAGACCCAGTACTTC
>TRBD1|TRBJ2-7|NA|TRBV5-5
CASSAGTGGYEQYF
TGTGCCAGCAGTGCCGGGACAGGGGGTTACGAGCAGTACTTC
>TRBD2|TRBJ2-1|NA|TRBV28
CAVLKSGVGTSGKSRGNEQFF
TGTGCCGTCCTTAAATCAGGGGTAGGGACTAGCGGGAAAAGTCGGGGTAATGAGCAGTTCTTC
>NA|TRBJ2-6|NA|TRBV6-1
CASRNGGSGANVLTF
TGTGCCAGCAGAAACGGGGGCTCTGGGGCCAACGTCCTGACTTTC
>NA|TRBJ2-2|NA|TRBV2
CASSVGATGELFF
TGTGCCAGCAGTGTAGGGGCGACCGGGGAGCTGTTTTTT
>TRBD1|TRBJ1-1|NA|TRBV30
CAWTLGTGNTEAFF
TGTGCCTGGACCCTCGGGACAGGGAACACTGAAGCTTTCTTT